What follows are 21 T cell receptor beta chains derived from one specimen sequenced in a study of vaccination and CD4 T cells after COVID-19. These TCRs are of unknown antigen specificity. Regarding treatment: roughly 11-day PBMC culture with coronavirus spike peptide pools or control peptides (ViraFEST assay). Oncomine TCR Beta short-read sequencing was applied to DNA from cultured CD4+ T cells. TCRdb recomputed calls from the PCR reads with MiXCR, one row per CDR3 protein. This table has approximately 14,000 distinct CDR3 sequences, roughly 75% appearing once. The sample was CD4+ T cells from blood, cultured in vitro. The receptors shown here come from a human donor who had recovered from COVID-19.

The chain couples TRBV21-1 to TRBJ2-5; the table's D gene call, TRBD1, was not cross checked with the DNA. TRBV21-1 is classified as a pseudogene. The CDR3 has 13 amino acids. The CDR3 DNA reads TGTGCCAGCCCCAGCCCAGGGGGTGAGGGCCAGTACTTC. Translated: CASPSPGGEGQYF.

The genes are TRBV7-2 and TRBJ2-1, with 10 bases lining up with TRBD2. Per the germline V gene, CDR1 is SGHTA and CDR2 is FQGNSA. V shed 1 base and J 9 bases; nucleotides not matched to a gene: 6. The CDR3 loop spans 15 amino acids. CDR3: CASSLGLAGAAEQFF. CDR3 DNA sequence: TGTGCCAGCAGCTTAGGCCTAGCGGGAGCCGCTGAGCAGTTCTTC.

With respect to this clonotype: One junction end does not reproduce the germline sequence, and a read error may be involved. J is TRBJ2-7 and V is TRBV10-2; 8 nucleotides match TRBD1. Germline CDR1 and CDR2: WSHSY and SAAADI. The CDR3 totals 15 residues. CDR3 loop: CASSYGAGGIYEQYF. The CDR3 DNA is TGTGCCAGCAGTTACGGGGCAGGGGGCATATACGAGCAGTACTTC.

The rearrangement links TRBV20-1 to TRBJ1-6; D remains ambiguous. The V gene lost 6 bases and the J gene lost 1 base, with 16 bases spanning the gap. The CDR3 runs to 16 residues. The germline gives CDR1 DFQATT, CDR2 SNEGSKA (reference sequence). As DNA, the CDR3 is TGCAGTGCCGTTACCCATACGGGTTCCTATAATTCACCCCTCCACTTT. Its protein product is CSAVTHTGSYNSPLHF.

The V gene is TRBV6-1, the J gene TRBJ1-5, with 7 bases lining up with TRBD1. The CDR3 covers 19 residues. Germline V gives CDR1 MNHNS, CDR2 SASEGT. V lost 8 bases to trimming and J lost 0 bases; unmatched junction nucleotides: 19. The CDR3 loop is CASQPRGGTVDYSNQPQHF. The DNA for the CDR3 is TGTGCCAGCCAACCACGAGGAGGGACAGTTGATTATAGCAATCAGCCCCAGCATTTT.

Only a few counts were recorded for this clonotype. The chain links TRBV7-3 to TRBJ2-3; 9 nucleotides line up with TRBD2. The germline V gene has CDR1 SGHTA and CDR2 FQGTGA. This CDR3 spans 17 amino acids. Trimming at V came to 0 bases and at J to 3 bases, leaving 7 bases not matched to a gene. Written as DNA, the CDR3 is TGTGCCAGCAGCTTAACGGGTGCGGGAGGGGGGACAGATACGCAGTATTTT. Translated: CASSLTGAGGGTDTQYF.

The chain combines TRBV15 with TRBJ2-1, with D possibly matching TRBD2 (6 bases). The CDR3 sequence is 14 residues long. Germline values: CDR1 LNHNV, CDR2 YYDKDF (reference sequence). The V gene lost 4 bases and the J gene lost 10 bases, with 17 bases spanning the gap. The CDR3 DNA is TGTGCCACCAGCAAGGGTAGGGCGGGAAACGAGCAGTTCTTC. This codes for CATSKGRAGNEQFF.

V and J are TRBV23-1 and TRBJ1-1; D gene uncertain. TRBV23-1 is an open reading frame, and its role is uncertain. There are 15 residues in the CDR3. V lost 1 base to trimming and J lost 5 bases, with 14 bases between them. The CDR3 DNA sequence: TGCGCCAGCAGTCAATGGTCTAGAAGAGGGACTGAAGCTTTCTTT. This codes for CASSQWSRRGTEAFF.

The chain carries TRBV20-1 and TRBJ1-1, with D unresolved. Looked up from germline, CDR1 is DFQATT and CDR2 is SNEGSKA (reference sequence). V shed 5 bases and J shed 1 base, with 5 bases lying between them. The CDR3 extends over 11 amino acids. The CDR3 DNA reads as TGCAGTGCTCGACCGAACACTGAAGCTTTCTTT. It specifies CSARPNTEAFF.

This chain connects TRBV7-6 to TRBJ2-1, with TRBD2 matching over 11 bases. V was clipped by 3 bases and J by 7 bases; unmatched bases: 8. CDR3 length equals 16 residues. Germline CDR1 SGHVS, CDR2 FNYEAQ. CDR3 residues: CASSFSGRAVVNEQFF. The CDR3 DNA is TGTGCCAGCAGCTTTAGCGGGAGGGCAGTGGTGAATGAGCAGTTCTTC.

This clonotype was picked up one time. DNA for the CDR3: TGTGCCAGCAGTCCCCTCAAACCGGGACAGGGGTGGTCTGGAAACACCATATATTTT. It codes for CASSPLKPGQGWSGNTIYF. The V gene is TRBV27, the J gene TRBJ1-3, with 10 positions matching TRBD1. The CDR3 extends over 19 amino acids. V shed 5 bases and J 1 base; nucleotides not matched to a gene: 14. The V gene's germline CDR1 is MNHEY and CDR2 SMNVEV (reference sequence).

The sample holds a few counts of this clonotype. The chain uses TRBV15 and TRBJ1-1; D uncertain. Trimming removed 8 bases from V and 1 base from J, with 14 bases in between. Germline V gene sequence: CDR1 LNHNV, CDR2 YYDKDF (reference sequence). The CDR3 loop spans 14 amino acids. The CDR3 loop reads CATLPRATNTEAFF. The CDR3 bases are TGTGCCACCCTGCCGAGGGCTACGAACACTGAAGCTTTCTTT.

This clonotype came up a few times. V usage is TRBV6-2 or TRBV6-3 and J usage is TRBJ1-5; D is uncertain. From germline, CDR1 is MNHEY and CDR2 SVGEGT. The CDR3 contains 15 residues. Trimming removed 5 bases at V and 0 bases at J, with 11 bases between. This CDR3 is CASSATTYSNQPQHF. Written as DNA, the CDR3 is TGTGCCAGCAGTGCTACAACTTATAGCAATCAGCCCCAGCATTTT.

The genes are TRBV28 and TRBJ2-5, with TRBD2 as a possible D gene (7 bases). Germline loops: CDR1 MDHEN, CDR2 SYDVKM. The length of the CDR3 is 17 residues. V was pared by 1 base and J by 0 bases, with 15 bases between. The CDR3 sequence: CASSLSSRGGYQETQYF. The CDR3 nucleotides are TGTGCCAGCAGTTTATCGAGCAGGGGAGGGTACCAAGAGACCCAGTACTTC. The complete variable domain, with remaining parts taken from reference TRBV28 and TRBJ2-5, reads DVKVTQSSRYLVKRTGEKVFLECVQDMDHENMFWYRQDPGLGLRLIYFSYDVKMKEKGDIPEGYSVSREKKERFSLILESASTNQTSMYLCASSLSSRGGYQETQYFGPGTRLLVL.

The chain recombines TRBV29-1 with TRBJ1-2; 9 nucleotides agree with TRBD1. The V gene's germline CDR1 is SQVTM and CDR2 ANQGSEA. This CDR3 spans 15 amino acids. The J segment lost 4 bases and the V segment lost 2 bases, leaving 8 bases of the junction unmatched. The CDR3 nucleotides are TGCAGCGTTGAAAGGGGAGGGACAGGGCCCTATGGCTACACCTTC. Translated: CSVERGGTGPYGYTF.

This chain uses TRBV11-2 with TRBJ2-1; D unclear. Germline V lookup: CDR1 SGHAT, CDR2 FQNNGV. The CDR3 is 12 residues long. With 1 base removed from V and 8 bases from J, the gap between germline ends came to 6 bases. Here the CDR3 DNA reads TGTGCCAGCAGCTTAGTTGTCTATGAGCAGTTCTTC. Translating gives CASSLVVYEQFF.

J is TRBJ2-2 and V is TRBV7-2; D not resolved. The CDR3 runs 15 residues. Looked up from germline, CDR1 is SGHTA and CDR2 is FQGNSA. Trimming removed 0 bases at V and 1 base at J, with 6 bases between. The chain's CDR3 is CASSLASQNTGELFF. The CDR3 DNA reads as TGTGCCAGCAGCTTAGCTAGCCAGAACACCGGGGAGCTGTTTTTT.

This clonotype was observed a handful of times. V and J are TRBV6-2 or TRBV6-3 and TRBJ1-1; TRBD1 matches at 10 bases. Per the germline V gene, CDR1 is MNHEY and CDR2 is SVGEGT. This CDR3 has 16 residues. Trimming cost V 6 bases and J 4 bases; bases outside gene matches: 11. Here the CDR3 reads CASSSRTGGGGTEAFF. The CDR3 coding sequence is TGTGCCAGCAGCTCCCGGACAGGGGGTGGGGGCACTGAAGCTTTCTTT.

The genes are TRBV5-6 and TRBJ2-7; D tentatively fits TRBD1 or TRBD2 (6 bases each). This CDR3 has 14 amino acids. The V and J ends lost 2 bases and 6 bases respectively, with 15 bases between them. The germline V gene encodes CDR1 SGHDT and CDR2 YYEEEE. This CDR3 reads CASSLEDGGFEQYF. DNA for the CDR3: TGTGCCAGCAGCTTAGAGGACGGGGGCTTCGAGCAGTACTTC.

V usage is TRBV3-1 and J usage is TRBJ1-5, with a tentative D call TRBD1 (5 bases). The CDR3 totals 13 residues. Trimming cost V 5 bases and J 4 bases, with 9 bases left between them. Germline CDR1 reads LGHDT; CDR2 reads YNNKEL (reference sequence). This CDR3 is CASSWGDNQPQHF. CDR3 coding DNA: TGTGCCAGCAGCTGGGGCGATAATCAGCCCCAGCATTTT.

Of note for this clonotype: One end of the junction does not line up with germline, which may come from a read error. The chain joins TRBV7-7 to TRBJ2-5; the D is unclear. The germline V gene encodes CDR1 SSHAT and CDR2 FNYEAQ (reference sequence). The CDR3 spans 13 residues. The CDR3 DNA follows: TGTGCTAGCAGCGCCGATGGTTACCGGGCCCAGTACTTC. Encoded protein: CASSADGYRAQYF.